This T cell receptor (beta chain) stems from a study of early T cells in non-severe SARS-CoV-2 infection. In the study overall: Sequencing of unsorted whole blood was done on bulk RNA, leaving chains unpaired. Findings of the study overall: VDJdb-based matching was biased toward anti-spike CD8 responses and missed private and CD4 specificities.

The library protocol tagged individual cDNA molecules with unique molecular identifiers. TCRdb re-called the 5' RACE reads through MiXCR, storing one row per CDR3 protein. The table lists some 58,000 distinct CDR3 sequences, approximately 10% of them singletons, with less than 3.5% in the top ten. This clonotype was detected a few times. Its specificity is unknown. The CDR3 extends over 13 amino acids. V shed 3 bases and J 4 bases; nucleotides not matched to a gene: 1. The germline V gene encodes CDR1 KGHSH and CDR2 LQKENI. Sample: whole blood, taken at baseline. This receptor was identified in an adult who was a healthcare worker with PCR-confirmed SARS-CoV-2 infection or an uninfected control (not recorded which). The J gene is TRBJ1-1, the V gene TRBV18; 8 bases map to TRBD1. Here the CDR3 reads CASSPGTGTEAFF. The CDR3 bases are TGTGCCAGCTCACCGGGGACAGGCACTGAAGCTTTCTTT.